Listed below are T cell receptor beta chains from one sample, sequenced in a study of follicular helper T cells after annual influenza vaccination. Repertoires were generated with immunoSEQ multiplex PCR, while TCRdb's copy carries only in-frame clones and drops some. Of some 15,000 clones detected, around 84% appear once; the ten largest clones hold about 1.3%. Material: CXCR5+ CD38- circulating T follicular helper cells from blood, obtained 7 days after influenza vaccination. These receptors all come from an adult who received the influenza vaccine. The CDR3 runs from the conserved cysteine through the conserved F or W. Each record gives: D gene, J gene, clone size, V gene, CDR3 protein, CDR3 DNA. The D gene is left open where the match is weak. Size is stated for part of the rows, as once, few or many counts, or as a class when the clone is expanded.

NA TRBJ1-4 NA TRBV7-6 CAGQRTTNEKLFF TGTGCCGGACAAAGAACAACTAATGAAAAACTGTTTTTT
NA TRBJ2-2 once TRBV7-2 CASSLAGAGELFF TGTGCCAGCAGCTTAGCAGGGGCCGGGGAGCTGTTTTTT
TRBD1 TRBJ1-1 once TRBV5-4 CASSPAGTGLLPDTEAFF TGTGCCAGCAGCCCCGCCGGGACAGGCCTTCTTCCGGACACTGAAGCTTTCTTT
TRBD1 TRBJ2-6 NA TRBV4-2 CASSQGGTGSGANVLTF TGTGCCAGCAGCCAAGGGGGGACAGGGTCTGGGGCCAACGTCCTGACTTTC
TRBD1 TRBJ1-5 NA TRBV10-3 CAISESVGGGQPQHF TGTGCCATCAGTGAGTCAGTAGGGGGCGGTCAGCCCCAGCATTTT
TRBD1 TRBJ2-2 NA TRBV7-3 CASSPRGGQGSKTGELFF TGTGCCAGCAGCCCACGAGGTGGACAGGGAAGTAAGACCGGGGAGCTGTTTTTT
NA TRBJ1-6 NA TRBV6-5 CASSYSARGVGSPLHF TGTGCCAGCAGTTACTCTGCCAGGGGCGTTGGATCACCCCTCCACTTT
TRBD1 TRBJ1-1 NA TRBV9 CASSNRQGSMNTEAFF TGTGCCAGCAGCAACCGACAGGGGTCAATGAACACTGAAGCTTTCTTT
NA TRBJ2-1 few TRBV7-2 CASSDGASNEQFF TGTGCCAGCAGCGACGGAGCGTCCAATGAGCAGTTCTTC
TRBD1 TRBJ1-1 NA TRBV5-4 CASSPMTGKGTEAFF TGTGCCAGCAGCCCTATGACAGGGAAAGGCACTGAAGCTTTCTTT
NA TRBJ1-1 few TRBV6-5 CASSIDRIGEAFF TGTGCCAGCAGCATCGACAGGATTGGCGAAGCTTTCTTT
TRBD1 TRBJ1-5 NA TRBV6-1 CASSGQGSNQPQHF TGTGCCAGCAGCGGACAGGGTAGCAATCAGCCCCAGCATTTT
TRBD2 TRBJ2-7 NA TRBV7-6 CASSPYLRGTSGGPGYEQYF TGTGCCAGCAGCCCATACCTCCGCGGGACTAGCGGGGGGCCGGGCTACGAGCAGTACTTC
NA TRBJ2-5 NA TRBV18 CASSPGAGETQYF TGTGCCAGCTCACCAGGGGCAGGGGAGACCCAGTACTTC
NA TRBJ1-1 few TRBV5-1 CASSSQRGSNTNTEAFF TGCGCCAGCAGCTCACAGCGGGGGAGTAATACGAACACTGAAGCTTTCTTT
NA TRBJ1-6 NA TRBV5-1 CASSLFGERESSPLHF TGCGCCAGCAGCTTGTTCGGGGAAAGGGAAAGTTCACCCCTCCACTTT
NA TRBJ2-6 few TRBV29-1 CSVGQTSGANVLTF TGCAGCGTTGGACAGACCTCTGGGGCCAACGTCCTGACTTTC
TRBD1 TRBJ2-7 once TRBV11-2 CASSFTGTVRDEQYF TGTGCCAGCAGCTTCACCGGGACAGTACGGGACGAGCAGTACTTC
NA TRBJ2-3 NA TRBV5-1 CASSLGESTQYF TGCGCCAGCAGCTTGGGAGAAAGTACGCAGTATTTT
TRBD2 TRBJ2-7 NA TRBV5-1 CASSLRSGGPYEQYF TGCGCCAGCAGCTTGAGGTCGGGGGGGCCCTACGAGCAGTACTTC
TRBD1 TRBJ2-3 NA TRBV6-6 CASSYSDRGLSDTQYF TGTGCCAGCAGTTACTCAGACAGGGGGCTCTCAGATACGCAGTATTTT
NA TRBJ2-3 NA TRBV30 CAWGPARDTQYF TGTGCCTGGGGCCCCGCGCGGGATACGCAGTATTTT
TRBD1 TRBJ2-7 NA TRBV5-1 CASRVGTDYEQYF TGCGCCAGCAGGGTTGGGACAGACTACGAGCAGTACTTC
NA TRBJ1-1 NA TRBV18 CASSPDIGNTEAFF TGTGCCAGCTCACCCGACATAGGGAACACTGAAGCTTTCTTT
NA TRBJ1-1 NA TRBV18 CASSSGDTEAFF TGTGCCAGCTCATCCGGGGACACTGAAGCTTTCTTT
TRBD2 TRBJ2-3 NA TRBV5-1 CASSSWQSGGLSTDTQYF TGCGCCAGCAGCTCCTGGCAGTCGGGAGGGTTAAGCACAGATACGCAGTATTTT
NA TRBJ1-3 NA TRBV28 CASSKNTIYF TGTGCCAGCAGCAAAAACACCATATATTTT
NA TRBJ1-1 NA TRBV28 CASSLGGGKNTEAFF TGTGCCAGCAGTTTGGGAGGGGGTAAGAACACTGAAGCTTTCTTT
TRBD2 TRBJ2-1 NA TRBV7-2 CASSLASSGRHNEQFF TGTGCCAGCAGCTTAGCGTCTAGCGGGCGCCACAATGAGCAGTTCTTC
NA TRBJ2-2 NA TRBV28 CASSLDSPNTGELFF TGTGCCAGCAGTTTGGACAGCCCGAACACCGGGGAGCTGTTTTTT
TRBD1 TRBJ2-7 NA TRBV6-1 CASSAQGAGEQYF TGTGCCAGCAGTGCACAGGGGGCTGGCGAGCAGTACTTC
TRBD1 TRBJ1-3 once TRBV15 CATSRERWTGNAGNTIYF TGTGCCACCAGCAGAGAACGGTGGACAGGGAACGCTGGAAACACCATATATTTT
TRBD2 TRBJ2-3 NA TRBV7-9 CASSSGLAGEGDTQYF TGTGCCAGCAGCTCAGGACTAGCGGGAGAAGGAGATACGCAGTATTTT
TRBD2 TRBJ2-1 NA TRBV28 CATQPGTSGYNEQFF TGTGCCACCCAACCCGGGACTAGCGGGTACAATGAGCAGTTCTTC
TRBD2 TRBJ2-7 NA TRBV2 CATSSGSLSYEQYF TGTGCCACCAGTAGCGGGAGCCTTTCCTACGAGCAGTACTTC
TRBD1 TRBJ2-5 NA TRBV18 CASSAGTGLKETQYF TGTGCCAGCTCGGCCGGGACAGGTTTGAAGGAGACCCAGTACTTC
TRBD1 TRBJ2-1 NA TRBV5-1 CASSLGQAALYNEQFF TGCGCCAGCAGCCTGGGACAGGCTGCCTTATACAATGAGCAGTTCTTC
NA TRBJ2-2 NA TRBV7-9 CASSQPKSGELFF TGTGCCAGCAGCCAACCTAAATCGGGGGAGCTGTTTTTT
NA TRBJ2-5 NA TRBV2 CASSDQLGGGETQYF TGTGCCAGCAGTGATCAGCTTGGAGGTGGGGAGACCCAGTACTTC
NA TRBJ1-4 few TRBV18 CASSADRFEKLFF TGTGCCAGCTCAGCCGACAGGTTTGAAAAACTGTTTTTT
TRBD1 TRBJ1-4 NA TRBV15 CATSRVSGQLSEKLFF TGTGCCACCAGCAGAGTTTCGGGACAGTTATCCGAAAAACTGTTTTTT
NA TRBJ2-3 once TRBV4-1 CASSQDRGTDTQYF TGCGCCAGCAGCCAAGACAGGGGCACAGATACGCAGTATTTT
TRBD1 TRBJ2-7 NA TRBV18 CASRGDRGTYEQYF TGTGCCAGCCGTGGGGACAGGGGAACCTACGAGCAGTACTTC
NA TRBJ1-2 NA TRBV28 CASSQRPYGYTF TGTGCCAGCAGTCAGCGGCCCTATGGCTACACCTTC
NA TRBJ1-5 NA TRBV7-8 CASSLGRDTNQPQHF TGTGCCAGCAGCTTAGGCCGGGACACCAATCAGCCCCAGCATTTT
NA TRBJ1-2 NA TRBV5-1 CASSLDSQAHYGYTF TGCGCCAGCAGCTTGGATTCGCAGGCCCACTATGGCTACACCTTC
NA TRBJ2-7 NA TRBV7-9 CASSLELGLPTTF TGTGCCAGCAGCTTAGAATTAGGCCTTCCAACTACTTTC
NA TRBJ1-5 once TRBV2 CASSATVSNQPQHF TGTGCCAGCAGTGCGACAGTTTCCAATCAGCCCCAGCATTTT
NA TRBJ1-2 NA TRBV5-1 CASSLGHSIYGYTF TGCGCCAGCAGCTTGGGTCACAGCATCTATGGCTACACCTTC